The clone carrying this T cell receptor beta chain was seen a few times. Its target is not known. This sample is part of a study of cytomegalovirus exposure and HLA in healthy donors. Study information: When 398 donors were genotyped, over 80% of them were found to fall in the Caucasian-associated ancestry cluster. Whole-study results and caveats: Presence/absence comparisons presumed near-even sequencing depth among donors. A classifier reportedly called cytomegalovirus status with high sensitivity and specificity. Being productive about 90% or about 30% of the time was typical of most TCR beta V segments in an earlier analysis.

Germline CDR1 MGHRA, CDR2 YSYEKL. The CDR3 sequence is 14 residues long. V was pared by 6 bases and J by 1 base, with 4 bases of the junction left unmatched. 13 Jbeta primers and 60 Vbeta primers were used for the PCR. The assay was immunoSEQ multiplex PCR, and TCRdb's table has in-frame clones only and misses some. This table holds about 80,000 clones, roughly 65% found once. Source material: PBMCs. V gene TRBV4-1 combines with J gene TRBJ2-5; 8 bases match TRBD1. The TCR was taken from a male donor in good health and CMV-seropositive. The CDR3 protein is CASSPQGAQETQYF. The CDR3 DNA follows: TGCGCCAGCAGTCCTCAGGGGGCCCAAGAGACCCAGTACTTC.